Listed below are T cell receptor beta chains from one sample, sequenced in a study of blood T cell repertoires in COVID-19. TCRdb's table, derived via immunoSEQ multiplex PCR, lists solely in-frame clones and lacks some. Counted here are some 270,000 clones, about 82% occurring once; the ten biggest clones make up about 6%. The material sequenced was peripheral blood. All receptors come from a woman older than 75 with COVID-19, enrolled during active disease. Each CDR3 is given with its conserved first and last residue. D genes are given only for firm matches. Size is omitted from some rows. Given values are once, few, many or a class for expanded clones.

V	size	D	J	CDR3	DNA
TRBV27	NA	TRBD1	TRBJ1-6	CASSLGQGADNSPLHF	TGTGCCAGCAGTTTGGGACAGGGGGCTGATAATTCACCCCTCCACTTT
TRBV5-1	few	NA	TRBJ1-5	CASSYSAGEPQHF	TGCGCCAGCAGCTACTCGGCCGGGGAGCCCCAGCATTTT
TRBV2	NA	NA	TRBJ1-1	CASSAVVFNTEAFF	TGTGCCAGCAGTGCGGTAGTCTTTAACACTGAAGCTTTCTTT
TRBV20-1	NA	NA	TRBJ1-5	CSARGLGPQHF	TGCAGTGCTAGGGGCTTGGGGCCCCAGCATTTT
TRBV4-1	NA	TRBD1	TRBJ2-1	CASSPDPGTGSYNEQFF	TGCGCCAGCAGCCCCGATCCCGGGACAGGCTCCTACAATGAGCAGTTCTTC
TRBV2	NA	NA	TRBJ2-7	CASSERTPEQYF	TGTGCCAGCAGTGAACGGACACCGGAGCAGTACTTC
TRBV6-1	NA	TRBD1	TRBJ2-5	CASSSGTGKQETQYF	TGTGCCAGCAGTTCCGGGACAGGAAAACAAGAGACCCAGTACTTC
TRBV19	once	NA	TRBJ1-1	CASRSAWGVTEAFF	TGTGCCAGTAGATCGGCGTGGGGGGTCACTGAAGCTTTCTTT
TRBV6-1	NA	NA	TRBJ1-4	CASSDGGLTVFF	TGTGCCAGCAGTGATGGGGGCCTAACGGTGTTTTTT
TRBV2	NA	NA	TRBJ2-1	CASKGGSSYNEQFF	TGTGCCAGCAAGGGGGGGAGCTCCTACAATGAGCAGTTCTTC
TRBV6-5	NA	TRBD1	TRBJ2-2	CASSYPGTGGSGELFF	TGTGCCAGCAGTTACCCCGGGACAGGGGGCTCCGGGGAGCTGTTTTTT
TRBV19	NA	TRBD1	TRBJ2-3	CASSISKDRMQYF	TGTGCCAGTAGTATTTCTAAGGACAGGATGCAGTATTTT
TRBV5-1	NA	NA	TRBJ1-6	CASSDGQNYNSPLHF	TGCGCCAGCAGCGACGGACAGAACTATAATTCACCCCTCCACTTT
TRBV19	NA	NA	TRBJ1-1	CASLKGNKNTEAFF	TGTGCCAGTTTGAAGGGGAACAAGAACACTGAAGCTTTCTTT
TRBV4-3	NA	TRBD1	TRBJ2-6	CASSQARDSSGANVLTF	TGCGCCAGCAGCCAGGCACGGGACAGCTCTGGGGCCAACGTCCTGACTTTC
TRBV5-1	NA	NA	TRBJ2-5	CASSLLPATQETQYF	TGCGCCAGCAGCTTGTTACCCGCGACACAAGAGACCCAGTACTTC
TRBV5-1	NA	NA	TRBJ1-1	CASSSLGSGTEAFF	TGCGCCAGCAGTTCCCTTGGATCAGGCACTGAAGCTTTCTTT
TRBV5-6	NA	TRBD2	TRBJ2-5	CASSLRGVSQKTQYF	TGTGCCAGCAGCTTACGGGGGGTATCTCAGAAGACCCAGTACTTC
TRBV7-3	NA	TRBD2	TRBJ2-2	CASSSRGVVNTGELFF	TGTGCCAGCAGCTCCCGGGGGGTGGTGAACACCGGGGAGCTGTTTTTT
TRBV6-5	NA	NA	TRBJ1-3	CASSFQGTNTIYF	TGTGCCAGCAGTTTTCAGGGGACAAACACCATATATTTT
TRBV28	few	NA	TRBJ1-3	CASSRQGNTIYF	TGTGCCAGCAGCCGACAGGGAAACACCATATATTTT
TRBV30	NA	NA	TRBJ1-3	CAWSAGLLDSGNTIYF	TGTGCCTGGAGTGCAGGGCTGCTTGACTCTGGAAACACCATATATTTT
TRBV6-5	NA	NA	TRBJ1-1	CASSYSIRAFF	TGTGCCAGCAGTTACTCGATCAGGGCTTTCTTT
TRBV6-6	NA	TRBD1	TRBJ2-3	CASRTGGTDTQYF	TGTGCCAGCCGGACAGGGGGCACAGATACGCAGTATTTT
TRBV5-8	few	NA	TRBJ1-2	CASSLMTGTPGYTF	TGTGCCAGCAGCTTGATGACCGGGACACCTGGCTACACCTTC
TRBV19	NA	TRBD1	TRBJ1-5	CASSTEDRGVLPQHF	TGTGCCAGTAGTACCGAGGACAGGGGGGTTCTGCCCCAGCATTTT
TRBV5-1	NA	TRBD1	TRBJ1-2	CASSLKGADYGYTF	TGCGCCAGCAGCTTGAAGGGGGCTGACTATGGCTACACCTTC
TRBV7-9	few	NA	TRBJ1-4	CASSPPGRGSEKLFF	TGTGCCAGCAGCCCGCCCGGAAGGGGGAGCGAAAAACTGTTTTTT
TRBV2	NA	NA	TRBJ1-2	CASSASNYGYTF	TGTGCCAGCAGTGCTAGTAACTATGGCTACACCTTC
TRBV6-5	NA	NA	TRBJ1-1	CASSQVGGTEAFF	TGTGCCAGCAGCCAAGTAGGCGGGACTGAAGCTTTCTTT
TRBV11-2	once	TRBD1	TRBJ2-5	CASSFDRAKETQYF	TGTGCCAGCAGCTTCGACAGGGCAAAAGAGACCCAGTACTTC
TRBV5-1	NA	NA	TRBJ1-4	CASSSEGPNEKLFF	TGCGCCAGCAGCTCGGAGGGGCCTAATGAAAAACTGTTTTTT
TRBV5-4	NA	TRBD1	TRBJ1-3	CASTGTGTGNTIYF	TGTGCCAGCACCGGGACAGGGACTGGAAACACCATATATTTT
TRBV19	few	NA	TRBJ2-2	CASSKQVNTGELFF	TGTGCCAGTAGTAAACAGGTGAACACCGGGGAGCTGTTTTTT
TRBV15	once	NA	TRBJ2-1	CATWESGRGLNEQFF	TGTGCCACCTGGGAGAGTGGACGGGGTCTCAATGAGCAGTTCTTC
TRBV5-1	NA	TRBD1	TRBJ1-3	CASSPQGAGGNTIYF	TGCGCCAGCAGCCCTCAGGGGGCAGGAGGAAACACCATATATTTT
TRBV28	few	NA	TRBJ1-1	CASRLHGGTEAFF	TGTGCCAGCAGATTACATGGAGGCACTGAAGCTTTCTTT
TRBV11-2	NA	NA	TRBJ2-5	CASSPQRETQYF	TGTGCCAGCAGCCCTCAGCGGGAGACCCAGTACTTC
TRBV11-2	NA	NA	TRBJ1-4	CASSSIGHNEKLFF	TGTGCCAGCAGCTCAATAGGACACAATGAAAAACTGTTTTTT
TRBV11-3	NA	TRBD2	TRBJ2-3	CASSISGDTDTQYF	TGTGCCAGCAGCATAAGCGGGGACACAGATACGCAGTATTTT
TRBV19	NA	TRBD1	TRBJ1-5	CASSRTGVFNQPQHF	TGTGCCAGTAGCCGGACAGGGGTATTCAATCAGCCCCAGCATTTT
TRBV7-8	NA	NA	TRBJ2-1	CASSLTKSPLYSEQFF	TGTGCCAGCAGCCTCACGAAATCCCCACTTTACAGTGAGCAGTTCTTC
TRBV2	NA	NA	TRBJ2-5	CASSEAGVRKETQYF	TGTGCCAGCAGTGAAGCAGGGGTTAGGAAAGAGACCCAGTACTTC
TRBV7-8	NA	TRBD1	TRBJ1-4	CASSRGTGGSEKLFF	TGTGCCAGCAGCCGAGGGACAGGGGGAAGTGAAAAACTGTTTTTT
TRBV20-1	NA	TRBD1	TRBJ1-2	CSHRGPPRTF	TGCAGTCACAGGGGCCCGCCGCGTACCTTC
TRBV7-2	NA	NA	TRBJ2-7	CASSFSYEQYF	TGTGCCAGCAGCTTCTCCTACGAGCAGTACTTC
TRBV19	few	NA	TRBJ1-3	CASSSGGPGNTIYF	TGTGCCAGTAGTTCAGGAGGTCCTGGAAACACCATATATTTT
TRBV29-1	NA	TRBD1	TRBJ1-2	CSVEDLGGTGGTNYGYTF	TGCAGCGTTGAAGATCTTGGAGGGACAGGGGGTACTAACTATGGCTACACCTTC
TRBV5-6	NA	NA	TRBJ1-5	CASSLLGVSNQPQHF	TGTGCCAGCAGCTTGCTAGGAGTTAGCAATCAGCCCCAGCATTTT
TRBV19	NA	TRBD1	TRBJ1-4	CASRGTDIPNEKLFF	TGTGCCAGTAGAGGGACAGATATCCCTAATGAAAAACTGTTTTTT
TRBV2	NA	NA	TRBJ2-3	CASSTFLEGTQYF	TGTGCCAGCAGTACCTTCTTAGAGGGTACGCAGTATTTT
TRBV28	NA	NA	TRBJ1-2	CASGGYGYTF	TGTGCCAGCGGAGGATATGGCTACACCTTC
TRBV19	NA	NA	TRBJ2-7	CASSDTGYERSYEQYF	TGTGCCAGTAGTGATACAGGATATGAACGCTCCTACGAGCAGTACTTC
TRBV5-1	NA	NA	TRBJ1-6	CASRSLGEGAGVASPLHF	TGCGCCAGCAGATCGCTGGGCGAAGGCGCAGGGGTCGCTTCACCCCTCCACTTT